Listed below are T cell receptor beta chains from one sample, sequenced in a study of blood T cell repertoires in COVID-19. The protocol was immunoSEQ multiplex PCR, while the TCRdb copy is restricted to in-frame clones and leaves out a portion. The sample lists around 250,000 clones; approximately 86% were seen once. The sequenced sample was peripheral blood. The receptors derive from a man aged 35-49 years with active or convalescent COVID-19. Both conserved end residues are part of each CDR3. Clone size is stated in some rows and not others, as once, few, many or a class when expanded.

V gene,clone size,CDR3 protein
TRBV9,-,CASSVAGGNEQFF
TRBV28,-,CASSKRAGRAYGYTF
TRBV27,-,CASSPQERGAYEQYF
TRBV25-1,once,CASSWGVQETQYF
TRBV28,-,CASSKGQGHYGYTF
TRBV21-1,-,CASSKLLAKNIQYF
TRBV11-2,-,CASSLGRLNNEQFF
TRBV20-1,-,CSASHQGLTEAFF
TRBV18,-,CASSPGTGGQETQYF
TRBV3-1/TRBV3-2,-,CASSQEEYTNTEAFF
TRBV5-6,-,CASSRGTGTETQYF
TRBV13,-,CASSLGGAGNQPQHF
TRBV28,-,CASSPGQVRNTIYF
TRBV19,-,CATWGGSQPQHF
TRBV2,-,CASSTDTTPHF
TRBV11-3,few,CASAGTSGYNEQFF
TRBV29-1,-,CSVRYTGSSGGYTF
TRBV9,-,CASSVSPSLFYEQYF
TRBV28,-,CASSFGDRERQPQHF
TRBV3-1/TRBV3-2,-,CASSQDRGLIGYTF
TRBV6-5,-,CASSSQGGRETQYF
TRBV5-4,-,CASSLDKNTEAFF
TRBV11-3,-,CASSSGLSPETQYF
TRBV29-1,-,CSVAIGGANTEAFF
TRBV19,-,CASSITGTAGTDTQYF
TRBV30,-,CARGTSGRVGDTQYF
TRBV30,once,CAWSYDRENTF
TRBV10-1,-,CASSESGGARAFF
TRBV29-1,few,CSVARGFGEKLFF
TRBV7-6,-,CASSLARSYNEQFF
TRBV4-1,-,CASSQSGTSVGTDTQYF
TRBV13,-,CASSLDTQGAQYF
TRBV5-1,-,CATTGAPTGELFF
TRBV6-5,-,CASRQGAFGNQPQHF
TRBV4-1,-,CASSQDRELRVSPLHF
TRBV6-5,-,CASSYSMSRDTQYF
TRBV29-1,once,CSPRARLAGVNEQFF
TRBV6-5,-,CASIKLAGASGELFF
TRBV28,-,CASSFGRAFF